Listed here are 28 T cell receptor beta chains from one sample, sequenced in a study of T cells in women clearing cervical HPV infection. Clones were read by immunoSEQ multiplex PCR, and TCRdb kept only the in-frame ones, dropping some. This table holds tens of thousands of clones. The material sequenced was blood buffy coat. The receptors derive from a woman aged 18 to 75 with a cervical HPV16 infection that either progressed to CIN3+ or cleared (not recorded which).

The CDR3 loop is CSVVGNPQPKGPLHF. CDR3 DNA (partial): TGCAGCGTTGTGGGCAATCCGCAACCCAAGGGACCC. The chain combines TRBV29-1 with TRBJ1-6; D call uncertain. The read finishes 3 residues shy of the CDR3 end, and the germline J gene is used to complete it. The V gene lost 4 bases and the J gene lost 12 bases, with 22 bases spanning the gap. This CDR3 is 15 amino acids long. CDR1 and CDR2 from the germline V gene are SQVTM and ANQGSEA.

Points on this clone: The read is 3 residues too short to cover the CDR3 end, so that end is filled in from the germline J gene. V gene TRBV10-3 combines with J gene TRBJ2-1; D is undetermined. Trimming shortened V by 4 bases and J by 9 bases, and 13 bases separated the two germline ends. The V gene's germline CDR1 is ENHRY and CDR2 SYGVKD. The CDR3 is 13 amino acids. This chain's CDR3 is CAISVTSPGEQFF. The CDR3 bases that were read are TGTGCCATCAGTGTAACCTCTCCGGGTGAG.

The CDR3 reads CSALRRVIQETQYF. Incomplete CDR3 DNA: TGCAGTGCTCTAAGACGGGTCATCCAAGAGACC. The V and J genes are TRBV20-1 and TRBJ2-5, with D unclear. The sequenced fragment ends 3 residues before the CDR3 boundary, so the rest is inferred from the germline J gene. Deletions cut 5 bases from V and 1 base from J, with 14 bases between. The CDR3 is 14 residues long. CDR1 is DFQATT, CDR2 SNEGSKA, per germline (reference sequence).

On this clone itself: The sequenced fragment ends 3 residues before the CDR3 boundary, so the rest is inferred from the germline J gene. The chain couples TRBV20-1 to TRBJ1-4; 7 positions agree with TRBD1. CDR3 length: 15 amino acids. The ends lost 1 base at V and 5 bases at J; junction bases unmatched: 7. Germline CDR1 is DFQATT and CDR2 is SNEGSKA (reference sequence). CDR3 region: CSARARGPLNEKLFF. The covered CDR3 bases are TGCAGTGCTAGAGCGAGGGGGCCCTTAAATGAAAAA.

A word on this clone: The read comes to an end 3 residues before the CDR3 does, leaving the germline J gene to fill in the end. The chain is built from TRBV12-3 or TRBV12-4 and TRBJ2-7; TRBD1 matches at 9 bases. CDR3 length: 15 residues. V lost 0 bases, J lost 4 bases, and 4 bases stayed unmatched. The CDR3 sequence: CASSLAQGAAYEQYF. CDR3 bases read: TGTGCCAGCAGTTTAGCACAGGGGGCTGCTTACGAG.

For this clone: The read gets to within 3 residues of the CDR3 end, and the germline J gene fills in the rest. The rearrangement joins TRBV19 to TRBJ1-5; D may be TRBD1 (5 bases). This CDR3 is built from 13 residues. Trimming cost V 5 bases and J 6 bases, with 11 bases left between them. From germline, CDR1 is LNHDA and CDR2 SQIVND (reference sequence). The CDR3 sequence: CASSGQGGQPQHF. The DNA read from the CDR3 is TGTGCCAGTAGTGGGCAGGGAGGTCAGCCC.

A note on this clone: The CDR3 goes on 3 residues after the read ends, and that part is filled in from the germline J gene. V and J are TRBV19 and TRBJ2-5, with D possibly TRBD1 on 6 matching bases. Germline V gene lookup returns CDR1 LNHDA and CDR2 SQIVND (reference sequence). The CDR3 covers 11 residues. V was shortened by 6 bases and J by 5 bases, with 7 bases between the two germline ends. CDR3: CASRQGETQYF. The sequenced part of the CDR3 DNA is TGTGCCAGTAGGCAGGGGGAGACC.

The sequenced CDR3 bases are TGCAGTGCTAGAGGGGGGGGTCGCAATCAGCCC. Its protein product is CSARGGGRNQP. In full, the CDR3 is CSARGGGRNQPQHF. This chain connects TRBV20-1 to TRBJ1-5, with D possibly TRBD1 on 5 matching bases. The read ends 3 residues before the CDR3 terminus; that terminus is restored from the germline J gene. V lost 1 base and J 2 bases, leaving 9 bases between the germline ends. The CDR3 runs 14 residues. Looked up from germline, CDR1 is DFQATT and CDR2 is SNEGSKA (reference sequence).

For this clone: Read sequence stops 3 residues before the CDR3 end, and the germline J gene provides the missing end. V and J are TRBV10-1 and TRBJ2-4; D assignment may be TRBD1 or TRBD2 (6 bases each). CDR1 is WNHNN and CDR2 is SYGVQD in the germline V gene (reference sequence). The CDR3 extends over 13 amino acids. V was cut by 5 bases and J by 8 bases, with 13 bases left in between. The CDR3 here is CASSHNREDIQYF. The CDR3 DNA, read in part, is TGCGCCAGCAGTCACAACAGGGAGGACATT.

Remarks on this clone: The observed sequence ends 3 residues before the CDR3 terminus, with the missing tail filled in from the germline J gene. The rearrangement uses TRBV7-8 and TRBJ1-6, with 7 bases that match TRBD1. Germline values: CDR1 SGHVS, CDR2 FQNEAQ. This CDR3 comprises 15 residues. Trimming took 5 bases from V and 9 from J; bases not matched to a gene: 10. CDR3 DNA, as far as it was read: TGTGCCAGCAGCCCCCTCGACAGGGTTGGTTCACCC. Its protein product is CASSPLDRVGSP. In full, the CDR3 reads CASSPLDRVGSPLHF.

On this clone itself: The read ends 3 residues before the CDR3 terminus; that terminus is restored from the germline J gene. The rearrangement uses TRBV5-6 and TRBJ2-7; 9 nucleotides line up with TRBD1. With V trimmed by 4 bases and J by 3 bases, 5 bases remained unmatched. Per the germline V gene, CDR1 is SGHDT and CDR2 is YYEEEE. CDR3 size: 14 residues. CDR3 amino acids: CASSGQGIFYEQYF. The covered CDR3 bases are TGTGCCAGCAGCGGACAGGGGATCTTCTACGAG.

Of note for this clone: The CDR3 goes on 3 residues after the read ends, and that part is filled in from the germline J gene. The chain links TRBV5-1 to TRBJ2-5; TRBD2 agrees at 16 bases. The V segment lost 0 bases and the J segment 5 bases; nucleotides outside the gene matches: 10. The CDR3 sequence is 19 residues long. Germline V gives CDR1 SGHRS, CDR2 YFSETQ. The CDR3 region is CASSLEMGLAGGPWETQYF. CDR3 bases read: TGCGCCAGCAGCTTGGAGATGGGACTAGCGGGGGGGCCATGGGAGACC.

Points on this clone: The observed sequence ends 3 residues before the CDR3 terminus, with the missing tail filled in from the germline J gene. The rearrangement uses TRBV5-1 and TRBJ2-2, with 8 bases that match TRBD1. CDR3 length: 16 residues. J was trimmed by 4 bases and V by 6 bases; bases with no gene match: 11. Germline V gives CDR1 SGHRS, CDR2 YFSETQ. The CDR3 loop reads CASTRMTGERTGELFF. CDR3 DNA (partial): TGCGCCAGCACTCGAATGACAGGGGAACGCACCGGGGAG.

Points on this clone: An end of the junction does not agree with germline; a read error may underlie this. The CDR3 end falls 3 residues outside the read, so it is completed with the germline J gene. This CDR3 is also generated by other DNA sequences in the sample. The V call is TRBV19, the J call TRBJ1-3; the match to TRBD1 covers 7 bases. Looked up from germline, CDR1 is LNHDA and CDR2 is SQIVND (reference sequence). The length of the CDR3 is 15 residues. The DNA read from the CDR3 is TGTGCCAGTAGTATAGGACAGGGTTCTGGAAACACA. Protein: CASSIGQGSGNT. The CDR3, in full, reads CASSIGQGSGNTIYF.

As regards this clone: The sequence runs out 3 residues before the end of the CDR3; the remainder is reconstructed from the germline J gene. The chain is built from TRBV20-1 and TRBJ1-2; 7 positions match TRBD1. Trimming took 6 bases from V and 7 from J; bases not matched to a gene: 11. This CDR3 is built from 13 residues. From germline, CDR1 is DFQATT and CDR2 SNEGSKA (reference sequence). The CDR3 is CSAASTGVVGYTF. CDR3 bases read: TGCAGTGCGGCAAGCACAGGGGTCGTTGGC.

Regarding this clone: The CDR3 end lies 3 residues beyond the end of the read and is filled in from the germline J gene. J is TRBJ1-2 and V is TRBV18; D not resolved. The V end was cut by 4 bases, the J end by 2 bases, with 11 bases between. The CDR3 totals 14 residues. Germline V gene data show CDR1 as KGHSH and CDR2 as LQKENI. CDR3 DNA, as far as it was read: TGTGCCAGCTCACGCGGGGTGTCCAACTATGGC. Translated, it gives CASSRGVSNYG. The full CDR3 reads CASSRGVSNYGYTF.

Worth noting for this clone: Sequencing ends 3 residues short of the CDR3 end; the germline J gene provides the rest. The rearrangement uses TRBV5-4 and TRBJ2-2; 9 bases are shared with TRBD1. Germline V CDR1 and CDR2: SGHNT, YYREEE (reference sequence). This CDR3 has 16 amino acids. CDR3 residues: CASSSTTGTGHEKLFF. CDR3 bases read: TGTGCCAGCAGCTCAACTACCGGGACAGGGCATGAAAAG.

Note on this clone: The CDR3 is cut off 3 residues early in the read; its end comes from the germline J gene. The chain employs TRBV19 and TRBJ1-6, with D uncertain. CDR1 LNHDA and CDR2 SQIVND come from the germline V gene (reference sequence). Trimming removed 5 bases from V and 10 bases from J, with 12 bases in between. The CDR3 spans 13 residues. The CDR3 protein is CASSHRLVSPLHF. CDR3 bases read: TGTGCCAGTAGTCATCGGCTAGTATCACCC.

On this clone itself: Read sequence stops 3 residues before the CDR3 end, and the germline J gene provides the missing end. This chain links TRBV7-6 with TRBJ2-1; 10 bases match TRBD2. This CDR3 comprises 15 residues. The J segment lost 7 bases and the V segment lost 7 bases, leaving 10 bases of the junction unmatched. Germline V gene data show CDR1 as SGHVS and CDR2 as FNYEAQ. The CDR3 bases that were read are TGTGCCAGCACCCGAGAGGCTAGCGGGGGTAATGAG. Translation gives CASTREASGGNE. The entire CDR3 sequence reads CASTREASGGNEQFF.

In the case of this clone: The read stops 3 residues short of the end of the CDR3; the missing end is completed from the germline J gene. The V and J genes are TRBV7-9 and TRBJ1-2, with TRBD1 identical over 7 bases. Germline assignment: CDR1 SEHNR and CDR2 FQNEAQ (reference sequence). This CDR3 is 12 amino acids long. Incomplete CDR3 DNA: TGTGCCAGCAGCTCCTACACAGGGGTC. This gives the protein CASSSYTGV. Given in full, the CDR3 is CASSSYTGVYTF.

Turning to this clone: The read ends 3 residues before the CDR3 terminus; that terminus is restored from the germline J gene. The chain joins TRBV20-1 to TRBJ2-5; the D gene is possibly TRBD2 (5 bases). The CDR3 runs to 15 residues. Germline CDR1 and CDR2: DFQATT and SNEGSKA (reference sequence). V was shortened by 5 bases and J by 2 bases, with 18 bases between the two germline ends. The part of the CDR3 DNA that was read is TGCAGTGCTCCGAAAAGCGGCCCCCGGCAAGAGACC. This encodes CSAPKSGPRQET. In full, the CDR3 reads CSAPKSGPRQETQYF.

Points on this clone: Read sequence stops 3 residues before the CDR3 end, and the germline J gene provides the missing end. This rearrangement joins TRBV30 to TRBJ1-6; a possible D gene is TRBD1 (6 bases). The CDR3 is 13 residues long. Looked up from germline, CDR1 is GTSNPN and CDR2 is SVGIG (reference sequence). The V gene lost 5 bases and the J gene lost 10 bases, with 15 bases spanning the gap. The CDR3 sequence: CAWDGQWESPLHF. The sequenced CDR3 bases are TGTGCCTGGGACGGACAGTGGGAGTCACCC.

A word on this clone: The read stops 3 residues short of the end of the CDR3; the missing end is completed from the germline J gene. The V and J genes are TRBV4-2 and TRBJ1-1; TRBD1 is a possible D gene (6 bases). Germline CDR1 is LGHNA and CDR2 is YNFKEQ. The CDR3 is 16 amino acids. V lost 6 bases to trimming and J lost 1 base, with 18 bases between them. The CDR3 DNA, read in part, is TGTGCCAGCAGTCAGAGGGCAGGAGGGGGGAACACTGAA. Its translation: CASSQRAGGGNTE. The CDR3 reads in full as CASSQRAGGGNTEAFF.

The CDR3 loop is CSARSGAGGEETQYF. CDR3 DNA (partial): TGCAGTGCTAGGTCGGGGGCGGGGGGTGAGGAGACG. The chain employs TRBV20-1 and TRBJ2-3, with 8 bases aligning to TRBD2. The read halts 3 residues ahead of the CDR3 end, with the missing end drawn from the germline J gene. Germline assignment: CDR1 DFQATT and CDR2 SNEGSKA (reference sequence). The CDR3 has 15 residues.

About this clone itself: The read halts 3 residues ahead of the CDR3 end, with the missing end drawn from the germline J gene. The V and J genes are TRBV12-5 and TRBJ1-2; 7 bases align to TRBD1. Trimming at V came to 0 bases and at J to 2 bases, leaving 6 bases not matched to a gene. This CDR3 spans 16 amino acids. Germline V CDR1 and CDR2: LGHNT, FRNRAP. The sequenced CDR3 bases are TGTGCTAGTGGTTTGGTACGATGGACAGGAAACTATGGC. Translated, it gives CASGLVRWTGNYG. In full, the CDR3 is CASGLVRWTGNYGYTF.

The CDR3 loop is CASSYSRANYGYTF. Partial CDR3 DNA: TGTGCCAGCAGTTACTCACGGGCTAACTATGGC. The J gene is TRBJ1-2, the V gene TRBV6-2 or TRBV6-3; D gene ambiguous. Coverage ceases 3 residues before the CDR3 finishes, and the germline J gene fills in the end. Trimming pared 0 bases from V and 0 bases from J, leaving 5 bases between. From germline, CDR1 is MNHEY and CDR2 SVGEGT. The CDR3 runs 14 residues.

A note on this clone: Sequencing ends 3 residues short of the CDR3 end; the germline J gene provides the rest. The chain couples TRBV6-1 to TRBJ1-5; D is possibly TRBD1 (5 bases). The germline CDR1 and CDR2 sequences are MNHNS and SASEGT. V lost 1 base and J lost 0, with 16 bases in between. This CDR3 contains 18 residues. CDR3: CASSEVGGKGYSNQPQHF. The CDR3 bases that were read are TGTGCCAGCAGTGAAGTAGGAGGGAAGGGGTATAGCAATCAGCCC.

Details on this clone: The read ends 3 residues shy of where the CDR3 ends; the end is completed using the germline J gene. The J gene is TRBJ1-1, the V gene TRBV19; D ambiguous. The CDR3 has 14 amino acids. The germline V gene has CDR1 LNHDA and CDR2 SQIVND (reference sequence). CDR3 residues: CASSIGLYQETAFF. Incomplete CDR3 DNA: TGTGCCAGTAGTATCGGACTATACCAAGAGACC.